This T cell receptor (beta chain) appears in the sequencing data of a study of T cells in Graves' hyperthyroidism and ophthalmopathy. On this clonotype itself: This could be a read error, since a much larger clone is one nucleotide away.

Authors of the study amplified TCR beta CDR3 regions from RNA transcripts. The HTBI primer set served for first-round RT-PCR of the TCR CDR3. TCRdb re-derived calls from the multiplex PCR reads in MiXCR, one entry per CDR3 protein. The table includes about 770,000 distinct CDR3 sequences, roughly 20% detected once. The ends lost 3 bases at V and 8 bases at J; junction bases unmatched: 9. The CDR3 spans 15 residues. Germline V gives CDR1 MNHNS, CDR2 SASEGT. The study based diagnoses on clinical symptoms, serum thyroxine and TRAb, thyroid ultrasound and orbital computed tomography. The clonotype originates from a woman aged 45-59 years with Graves' hyperthyroidism that later progressed to Graves' ophthalmopathy. This chain joins TRBV6-1 and TRBJ1-4, with TRBD1 matching over 7 bases. The source material was blood. CDR3 nucleotides: TGTGCCAGCAGTGATTTTGCAGGGGGTAAGGAAAAACTGTTTTTT. Its protein product is CASSDFAGGKEKLFF.